The present TCR beta chain was sequenced within a study of T cells in localized non-small cell lung cancer. Germline V gives CDR1 MGHDK, CDR2 SYGVNS. The CDR3 has 12 residues. V lost 9 bases, J lost 3 bases, and 9 bases lay in between. Whole-study results and caveats: Uninvolved neighboring lung showed the greatest T cell clonality, exceeding tumor. Adjacent lung exhibited a median of approximately 50 among the 100 most abundant tumor clones. Higher T cell density in the blood was associated with longer overall survival, whereas higher adjacent-lung clonality associated with shorter survival. Heterogeneity remains possible because sequencing was limited to only one tumor region.

To note about this clone: Its antigen is unknown.

Clones were read by immunoSEQ multiplex PCR, and TCRdb kept only the in-frame ones, dropping some. This table has 35,000 to 40,000 clones, about four fifths appearing once. This sample comprised peripheral blood, obtained before any cancer treatment. The V gene is TRBV25-1, the J gene TRBJ2-1; unclear D gene. This sequence was found in a male donor older than 55 with stage III squamous cell lung carcinoma. The CDR3 loop reads CASNTNYNEQFF. The DNA for the CDR3 is TGTGCCAGTAACACGAACTACAATGAGCAGTTCTTC.